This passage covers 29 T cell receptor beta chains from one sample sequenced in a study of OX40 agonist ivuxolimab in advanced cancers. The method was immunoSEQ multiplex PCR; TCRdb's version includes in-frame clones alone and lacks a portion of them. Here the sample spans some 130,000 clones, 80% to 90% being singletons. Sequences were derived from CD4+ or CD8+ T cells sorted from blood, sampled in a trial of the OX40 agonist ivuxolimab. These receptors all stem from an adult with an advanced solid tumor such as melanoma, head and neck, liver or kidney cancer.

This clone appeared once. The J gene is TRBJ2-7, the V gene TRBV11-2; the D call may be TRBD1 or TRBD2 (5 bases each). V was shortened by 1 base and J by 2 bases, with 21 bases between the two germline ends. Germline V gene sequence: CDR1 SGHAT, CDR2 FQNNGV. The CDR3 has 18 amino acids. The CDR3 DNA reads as TGTGCCAGCAGCTTAGCGGGGTCCGGGACCCCCAGAGCCTACGAGCAGTACTTC. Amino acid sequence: CASSLAGSGTPRAYEQYF.

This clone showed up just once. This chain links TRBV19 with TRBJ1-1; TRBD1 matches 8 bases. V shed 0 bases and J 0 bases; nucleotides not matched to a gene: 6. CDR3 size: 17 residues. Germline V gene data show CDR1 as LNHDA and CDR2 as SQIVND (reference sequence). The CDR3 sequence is CASSIDGTGLMNTEAFF. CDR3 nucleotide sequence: TGTGCCAGTAGTATAGACGGGACAGGTCTCATGAACACTGAAGCTTTCTTT.

The DNA for the CDR3 is TGTGCCGCGAGAGTGGGGAATAATGAAAAACTGTTTTTT. Translated, it gives CAARVGNNEKLFF. The chain recombines TRBV30 with TRBJ1-4; D call uncertain. Germline V gene lookup returns CDR1 GTSNPN and CDR2 SVGIG (reference sequence). Trimming pared 8 bases from V and 4 bases from J, leaving 14 bases between. This CDR3 spans 13 amino acids.

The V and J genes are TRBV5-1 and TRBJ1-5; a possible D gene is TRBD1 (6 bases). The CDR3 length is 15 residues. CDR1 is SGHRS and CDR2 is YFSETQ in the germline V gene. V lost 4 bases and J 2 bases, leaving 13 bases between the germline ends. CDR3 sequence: CASSLTGIGNQPQHF. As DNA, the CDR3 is TGCGCCAGCAGCCTTACAGGGATCGGCAATCAGCCCCAGCATTTT.

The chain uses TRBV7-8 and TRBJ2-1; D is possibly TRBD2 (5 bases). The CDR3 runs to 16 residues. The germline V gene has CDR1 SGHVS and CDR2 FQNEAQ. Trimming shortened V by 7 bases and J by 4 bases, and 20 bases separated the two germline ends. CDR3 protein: CASTPRSGNNYNEQFF. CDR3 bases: TGTGCCAGCACCCCACGATCGGGGAACAATTACAATGAGCAGTTCTTC.

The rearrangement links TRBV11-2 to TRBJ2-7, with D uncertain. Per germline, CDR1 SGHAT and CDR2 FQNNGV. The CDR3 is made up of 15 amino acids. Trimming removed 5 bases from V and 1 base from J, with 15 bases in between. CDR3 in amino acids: CASSPLDAWSYEQYF. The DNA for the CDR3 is TGTGCCAGCAGCCCACTTGATGCGTGGTCCTACGAGCAGTACTTC.

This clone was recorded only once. CDR3 nucleotide sequence: TGTGCCAGCAGTTATAAGGGACCAACCTACGAGCAGTACTTC. Translating it yields CASSYKGPTYEQYF. The chain has TRBV6-5 and TRBJ2-7; D tentatively fits TRBD1 or TRBD2 (5 bases each). Germline V gene data show CDR1 as MNHEY and CDR2 as SVGAGI. The CDR3 loop spans 14 amino acids. Deletions cut 3 bases from V and 2 bases from J, with 11 bases between.

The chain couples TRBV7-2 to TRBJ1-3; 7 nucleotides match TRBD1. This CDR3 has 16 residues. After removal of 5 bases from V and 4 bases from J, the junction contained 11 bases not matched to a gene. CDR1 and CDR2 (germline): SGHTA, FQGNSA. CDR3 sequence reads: CASSASDRPGGNTIYF. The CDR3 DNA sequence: TGTGCCAGCAGCGCCTCGGACAGGCCGGGGGGAAACACCATATATTTT.

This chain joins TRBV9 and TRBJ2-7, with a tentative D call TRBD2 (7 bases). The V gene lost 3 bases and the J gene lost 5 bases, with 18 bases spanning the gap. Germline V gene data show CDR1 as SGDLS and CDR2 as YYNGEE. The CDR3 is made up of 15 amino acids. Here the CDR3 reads CASSALGGQRDEQYF. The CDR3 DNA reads TGTGCCAGCAGCGCCCTGGGGGGGCAGCGCGACGAGCAGTACTTC. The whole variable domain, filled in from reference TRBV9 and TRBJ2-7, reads DSGVTQTPKHLITATGQRVTLRCSPRSGDLSVYWYQQSLDQGLQFLIQYYNGEERAKGNILERFSAQQFPDLHSELNLSSLELGDSALYFCASSALGGQRDEQYFGPGTRLTVT.

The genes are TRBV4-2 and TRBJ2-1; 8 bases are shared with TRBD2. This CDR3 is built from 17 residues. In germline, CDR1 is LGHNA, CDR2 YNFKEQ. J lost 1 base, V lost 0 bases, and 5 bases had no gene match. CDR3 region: CASSQEGSGASYNEQFF. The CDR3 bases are TGTGCCAGCAGCCAAGAGGGTAGCGGGGCGTCCTACAATGAGCAGTTCTTC.

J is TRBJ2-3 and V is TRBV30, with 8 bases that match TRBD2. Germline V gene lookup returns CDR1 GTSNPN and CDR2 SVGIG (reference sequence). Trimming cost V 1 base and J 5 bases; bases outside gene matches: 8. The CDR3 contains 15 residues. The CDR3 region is CAWSGTGGREDTQYF. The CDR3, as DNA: TGTGCCTGGAGTGGGACGGGGGGGCGTGAAGATACGCAGTATTTT.

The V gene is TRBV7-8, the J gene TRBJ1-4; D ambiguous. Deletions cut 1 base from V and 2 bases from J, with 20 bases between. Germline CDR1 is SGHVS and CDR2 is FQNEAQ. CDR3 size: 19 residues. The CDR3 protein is CASSLGWGGGPATNEKLFF. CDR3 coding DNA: TGTGCCAGCAGCTTAGGCTGGGGAGGAGGGCCTGCTACTAATGAAAAACTGTTTTTT.

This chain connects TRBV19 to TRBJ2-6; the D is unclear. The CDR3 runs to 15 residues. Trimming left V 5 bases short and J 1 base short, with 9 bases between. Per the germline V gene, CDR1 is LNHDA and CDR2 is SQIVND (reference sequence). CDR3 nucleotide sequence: TGTGCCAGTAGTCTATGGGGTTCTGGGGCCAACGTCCTGACTTTC. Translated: CASSLWGSGANVLTF. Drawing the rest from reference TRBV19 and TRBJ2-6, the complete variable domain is DGGITQSPKYLFRKEGQNVTLSCEQNLNHDAMYWYRQDPGQGLRLIYYSQIVNDFQKGDIAEGYSVSREKKESFPLTVTSAQKNPTAFYLCASSLWGSGANVLTFGAGSRLTVL.

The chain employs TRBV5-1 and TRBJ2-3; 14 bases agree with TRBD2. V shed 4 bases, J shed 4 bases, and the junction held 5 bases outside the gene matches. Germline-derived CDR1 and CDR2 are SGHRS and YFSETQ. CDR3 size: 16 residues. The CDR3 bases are TGCGCCAGCAGCCAGGGACTAGCGGGGGTGGCAGATACGCAGTATTTT. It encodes CASSQGLAGVADTQYF. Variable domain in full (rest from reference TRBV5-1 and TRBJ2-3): KAGVTQTPRYLIKTRGQQVTLSCSPISGHRSVSWYQQTPGQGLQFLFEYFSETQRNKGNFPGRFSGRQFSNSRSEMNVSTLELGDSALYLCASSQGLAGVADTQYFGPGTRLTVL.

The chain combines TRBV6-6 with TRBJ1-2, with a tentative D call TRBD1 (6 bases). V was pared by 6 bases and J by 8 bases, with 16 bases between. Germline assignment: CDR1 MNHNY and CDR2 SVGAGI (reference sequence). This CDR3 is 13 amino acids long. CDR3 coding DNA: TGTGCCAGCAGAATACAGGGAGGTGGAGGCTACACCTTC. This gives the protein CASRIQGGGGYTF.

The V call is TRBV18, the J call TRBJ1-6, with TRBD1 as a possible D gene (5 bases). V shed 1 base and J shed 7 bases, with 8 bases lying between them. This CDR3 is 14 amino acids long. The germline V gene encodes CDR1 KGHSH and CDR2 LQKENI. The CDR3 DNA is TGTGCCAGCTCACCACAGGAGGGGAATTCACCCCTCCACTTT. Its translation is CASSPQEGNSPLHF.

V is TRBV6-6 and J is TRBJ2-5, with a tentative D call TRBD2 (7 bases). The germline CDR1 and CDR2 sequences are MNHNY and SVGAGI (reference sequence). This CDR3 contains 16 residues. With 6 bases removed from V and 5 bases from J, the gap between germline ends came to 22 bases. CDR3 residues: CASSFRGAGTGETQYF. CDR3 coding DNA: TGTGCCAGCAGCTTCCGGGGGGCCGGCACGGGGGAGACCCAGTACTTC.

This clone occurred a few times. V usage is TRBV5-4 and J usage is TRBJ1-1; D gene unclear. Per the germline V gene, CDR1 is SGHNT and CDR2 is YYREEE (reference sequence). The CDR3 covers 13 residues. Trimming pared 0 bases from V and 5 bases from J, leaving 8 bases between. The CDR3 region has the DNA TGTGCCAGCAGCTTGGCCGGGAGTACTGAAGCTTTCTTT. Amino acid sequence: CASSLAGSTEAFF.

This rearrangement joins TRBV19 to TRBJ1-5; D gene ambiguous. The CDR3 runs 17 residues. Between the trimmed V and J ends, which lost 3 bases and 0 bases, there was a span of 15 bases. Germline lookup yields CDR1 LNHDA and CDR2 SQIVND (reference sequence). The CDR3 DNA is TGTGCCAGTAGTATCCGGGCGGAGCAATATAGCAATCAGCCCCAGCATTTT. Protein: CASSIRAEQYSNQPQHF.

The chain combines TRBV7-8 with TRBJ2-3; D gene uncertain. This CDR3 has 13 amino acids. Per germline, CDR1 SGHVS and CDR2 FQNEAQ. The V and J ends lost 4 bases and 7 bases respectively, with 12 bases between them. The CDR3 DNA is TGTGCCAGCAGCTCCCCGGTTGTAAATACGCAGTATTTT. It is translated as CASSSPVVNTQYF.

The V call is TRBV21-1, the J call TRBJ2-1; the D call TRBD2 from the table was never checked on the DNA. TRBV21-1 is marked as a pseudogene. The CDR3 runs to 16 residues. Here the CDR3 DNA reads TGTGCCAGCAGCAAAGATCGGCGGGCAGGACGGGGTGAGCAGTTCTTC. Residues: CASSKDRRAGRGEQFF.

DNA for the CDR3: TGTGCCACCGGGGACAGGGGGCGCATCCACGAGCAGTACTTC. It is translated as CATGDRGRIHEQYF. V usage is TRBV28 and J usage is TRBJ2-7; 12 bases fit TRBD1. The CDR3 sequence is 14 residues long. V lost 10 bases to trimming and J lost 5 bases; unmatched junction nucleotides: 9. Germline lookup yields CDR1 MDHEN and CDR2 SYDVKM.

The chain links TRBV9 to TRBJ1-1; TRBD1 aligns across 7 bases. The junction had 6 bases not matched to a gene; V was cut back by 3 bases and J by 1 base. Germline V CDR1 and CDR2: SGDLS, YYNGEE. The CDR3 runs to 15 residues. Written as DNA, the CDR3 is TGTGCCAGCAGCGCGTTGACAGGGTGGAACACTGAAGCTTTCTTT. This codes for CASSALTGWNTEAFF.

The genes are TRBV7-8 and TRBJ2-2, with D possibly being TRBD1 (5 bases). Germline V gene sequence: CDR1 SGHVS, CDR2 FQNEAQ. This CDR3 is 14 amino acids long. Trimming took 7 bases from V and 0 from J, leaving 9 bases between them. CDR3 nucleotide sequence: TGTGCCAGCAACCAGGGCGCGAACACCGGGGAGCTGTTTTTT. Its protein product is CASNQGANTGELFF.

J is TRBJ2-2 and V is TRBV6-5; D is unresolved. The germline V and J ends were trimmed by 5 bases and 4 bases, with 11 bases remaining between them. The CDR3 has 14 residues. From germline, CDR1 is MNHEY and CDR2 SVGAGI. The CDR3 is CASSPRPFTGELFF. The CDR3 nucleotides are TGTGCCAGCAGTCCGCGACCCTTCACCGGGGAGCTGTTTTTT.

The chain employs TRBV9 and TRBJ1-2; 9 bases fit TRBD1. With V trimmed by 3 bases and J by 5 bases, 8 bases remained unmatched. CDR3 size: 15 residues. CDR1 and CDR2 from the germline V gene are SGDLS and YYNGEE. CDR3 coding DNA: TGTGCCAGCAGCGAAACCGGGACAGGGAAGTATGGCTACACCTTC. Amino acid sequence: CASSETGTGKYGYTF. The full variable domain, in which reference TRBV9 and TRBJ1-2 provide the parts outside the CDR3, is DSGVTQTPKHLITATGQRVTLRCSPRSGDLSVYWYQQSLDQGLQFLIQYYNGEERAKGNILERFSAQQFPDLHSELNLSSLELGDSALYFCASSETGTGKYGYTFGSGTRLTVV.

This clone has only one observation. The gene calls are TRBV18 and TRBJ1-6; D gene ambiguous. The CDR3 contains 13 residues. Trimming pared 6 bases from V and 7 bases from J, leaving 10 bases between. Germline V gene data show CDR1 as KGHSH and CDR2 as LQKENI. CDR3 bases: TGTGCCAGCTCGCCTCAGAGGAATTCACCCCTCCACTTT. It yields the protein CASSPQRNSPLHF.

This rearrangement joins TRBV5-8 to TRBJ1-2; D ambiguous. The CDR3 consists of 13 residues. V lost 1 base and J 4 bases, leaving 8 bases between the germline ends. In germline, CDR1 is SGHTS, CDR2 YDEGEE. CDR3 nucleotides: TGTGCCAGCAGCTTGAGCAGGTTCTATGGCTACACCTTC. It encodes CASSLSRFYGYTF.

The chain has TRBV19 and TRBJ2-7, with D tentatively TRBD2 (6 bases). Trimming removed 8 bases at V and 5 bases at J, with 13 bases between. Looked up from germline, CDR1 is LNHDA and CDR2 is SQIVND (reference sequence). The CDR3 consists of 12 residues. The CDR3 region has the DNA TGTGCCAGTTCTGGGGGAGGTGACGAGCAGTACTTC. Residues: CASSGGGDEQYF.